The T cell receptor beta chain described here comes from a study of memory CD4+ T cells and cytomegalovirus serostatus. Study at large: This sample comes from healthy Belgian adults, about nine CMV seropositive, around 26 seronegative. Study observations and caveats: CMV serostatus prediction reached median AUC around 0.95, or 0.9 with US-trained model. CD4+ memory repertoires contained 67 of 164 reported CMV TCRbeta sequences.

Notes on this clone: The antigen is undetermined.

The table came from immunoSEQ multiplex PCR; TCRdb's copy has only in-frame clones and leaves some out. The data show some 56,000 clones, about 80% seen once. J gave up 2 bases and V 5 bases, and 3 bases lay outside the gene matches. CDR3 length: 13 amino acids. Per the germline V gene, CDR1 is SGHRS and CDR2 is YFSETQ. Single viable CD3+CD4+CD8-CD45RO+ cells were sorted as the memory CD4+ T cells. Serum IgG to CMV pp150, pp28, p38 and p52 defined serostatus. The sequence was obtained from an adult in good health and CMV-seronegative. The chain links TRBV5-1 to TRBJ1-2; 7 nucleotides match TRBD1. Sequencing was done on a sample of memory CD4+ T cells from blood. The DNA of the CDR3 is TGCGCCAGCAGGTTGACAGGGAACTATGGCTACACCTTC. Translating gives CASRLTGNYGYTF.